Below, 7 T cell receptor beta chains from the same sample are listed, as sequenced in a study of blood T cell repertoires in COVID-19. This table comes from immunoSEQ multiplex PCR, and its TCRdb copy is limited to in-frame clones, with some not included. The table shows under 450,000 clones, with 87% occurring only once. The sequencing sample was made of PBMCs or T cells enriched from blood (not recorded which). The receptors shown here come from a woman aged 25-40 years who had recovered from COVID-19.

This sequence joins TRBV9 and TRBJ2-3, with 11 positions matching TRBD2. The junction had 3 bases not matched to a gene; V was cut back by 2 bases and J by 1 base. The CDR3 spans 16 residues. CDR1 and CDR2 (germline): SGDLS, YYNGEE. The CDR3 DNA follows: TGTGCCAGCAGCGTCGGGACTAGCGGACGCACAGATACGCAGTATTTT. Its translation is CASSVGTSGRTDTQYF.

The V and J genes are TRBV2 and TRBJ2-1, with a weak D call TRBD2 (6 bases). The V end was cut by 4 bases, the J end by 8 bases, with 15 bases between. Per germline, CDR1 SNHLY and CDR2 FYNNEI. This CDR3 contains 14 residues. The CDR3 region has the DNA TGTGCCAGCAGTGCCCGGCTAGGAGGGTATGAGCAGTTCTTC. It translates to CASSARLGGYEQFF.

The chain couples TRBV19 to TRBJ2-1; a weak D match, TRBD2 (6 bases). V was shortened by 6 bases and J by 2 bases, with 11 bases between the two germline ends. The CDR3 consists of 14 residues. Germline V lookup: CDR1 LNHDA, CDR2 SQIVND (reference sequence). CDR3 DNA: TGTGCCAGTAGGGCCGGCGGGACCTACAATGAGCAGTTCTTC. Protein product: CASRAGGTYNEQFF.

The rearrangement uses TRBV18 and TRBJ2-1; D is unresolved. Germline V gene lookup returns CDR1 KGHSH and CDR2 LQKENI. V lost 4 bases, J lost 0 bases, and 10 bases lay in between. This CDR3 is built from 15 residues. This CDR3 reads CASSLNSYSYNEQFF. In nucleotides, the CDR3 is TGTGCCAGCTCACTCAACAGCTACTCCTACAATGAGCAGTTCTTC. Combining the CDR3 with reference TRBV18 and TRBJ2-1 gives the whole variable domain NAGVMQNPRHLVRRRGQEARLRCSPMKGHSHVYWYRQLPEEGLKFMVYLQKENIIDESGMPKERFSAEFPKEGPSILRIQQVVRGDSAAYFCASSLNSYSYNEQFFGPGTRLTVL.

V gene TRBV11-2 combines with J gene TRBJ1-4; no clear D gene. The V and J ends lost 0 bases and 0 bases respectively, with 20 bases between them. The length of the CDR3 is 20 residues. From germline, CDR1 is SGHAT and CDR2 FQNNGV. CDR3 sequence reads: CASSLEGPRQEVSTNEKLFF. For the CDR3, the DNA is TGTGCCAGCAGCTTAGAGGGCCCCCGGCAGGAGGTTTCAACTAATGAAAAACTGTTTTTT.

The chain joins TRBV9 to TRBJ2-5, with a tentative D call TRBD2 (6 bases). This CDR3 has 16 amino acids. Trimming took off 0 bases at V and 5 bases at J, with 17 bases between the two ends. Germline values: CDR1 SGDLS, CDR2 YYNGEE. The CDR3 protein is CASSVAGQGLGETQYF. For the CDR3, the DNA is TGTGCCAGCAGCGTAGCGGGGCAGGGACTCGGGGAGACCCAGTACTTC.

The chain uses TRBV7-9 and TRBJ2-7; TRBD1 matches 8 bases. CDR1 SEHNR and CDR2 FQNEAQ come from the germline V gene (reference sequence). Losses at the gene ends were 4 bases for V and 5 bases for J; bases not matched to a gene: 10. This CDR3 is 15 amino acids long. The CDR3 nucleotides read TGTGCCAGCAGCTCCCTGGGCTCAGGGGGCAACGAGCAGTACTTC. This sequence encodes CASSSLGSGGNEQYF.